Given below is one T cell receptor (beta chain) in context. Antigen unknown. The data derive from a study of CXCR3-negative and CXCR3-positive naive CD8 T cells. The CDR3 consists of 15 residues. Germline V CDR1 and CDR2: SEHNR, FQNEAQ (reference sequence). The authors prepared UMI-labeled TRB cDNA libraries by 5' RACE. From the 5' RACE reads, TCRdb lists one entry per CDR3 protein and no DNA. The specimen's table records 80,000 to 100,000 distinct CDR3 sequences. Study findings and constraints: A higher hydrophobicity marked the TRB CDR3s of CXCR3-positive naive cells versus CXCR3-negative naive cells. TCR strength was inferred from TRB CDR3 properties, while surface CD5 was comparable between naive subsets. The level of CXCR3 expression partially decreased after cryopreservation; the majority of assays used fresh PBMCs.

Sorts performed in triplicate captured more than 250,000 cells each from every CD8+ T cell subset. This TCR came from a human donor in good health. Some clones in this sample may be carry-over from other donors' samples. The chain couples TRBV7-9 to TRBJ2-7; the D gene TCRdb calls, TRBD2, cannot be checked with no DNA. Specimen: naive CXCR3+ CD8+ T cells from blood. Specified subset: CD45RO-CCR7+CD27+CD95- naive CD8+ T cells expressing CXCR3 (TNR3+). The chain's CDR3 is CASSSSGGRAWEQYF.